Below are 2 T cell receptor beta chains sequenced from a single sample in a study of shared clonotypes between healthy human individuals. Measured with immunoSEQ multiplex PCR; TCRdb has only the in-frame clones, and not every one. The repertoire holds hundreds of thousands of clones, with approximately 96% as singletons. In the naive CD8 group, cells lacked CD45RO and were positively selected for CCR7, so terminally differentiated effector memory CD45RA+ cells were left out. Sequenced input: naive CD8+ T cells sorted from blood. The source is a woman in her twenties or thirties in good health.

For this clone: One end of the junction does not line up with germline, which may come from a read error. This chain connects TRBV2 to TRBJ2-5; 10 bases are a match to TRBD2. Germline-derived CDR1 and CDR2 are SNHLY and FYNNEI. This CDR3 is built from 15 residues. In nucleotides, the CDR3 is TGTGCCAGCAGGGAAGCTAGCGGGAGCGGAGAGACCCAGTACTTC. Its protein is CASREASGSGETQYF. Full variable domain (missing parts from reference TRBV2 and TRBJ2-5): EPEVTQTPSHQVTQMGQEVILRCVPISNHLYFYWYRQILGQKVEFLVSFYNNEISEKSEIFDDQFSVERPDGSNFTLKIRSTKLEDSAMYFCASREASGSGETQYFGPGTRLLVL.

This rearrangement joins TRBV27 to TRBJ2-1, with a weak D call TRBD2 (7 bases). Germline CDR1 reads MNHEY; CDR2 reads SMNVEV (reference sequence). This CDR3 is 14 amino acids long. The V and J ends lost 8 bases and 0 bases respectively, with 11 bases between them. The CDR3 loop is CASRGASSYNEQFF. CDR3 sequence (DNA): TGTGCCAGCCGGGGGGCTAGCTCCTACAATGAGCAGTTCTTC.